This is a list of T cell receptor beta chains from one sample in a study of T cell repertoires in cytomegalovirus infection. TCRdb used MiXCR to reprocess the reads, holding one entry per CDR3 protein. The data hold some 800,000 distinct CDR3 sequences, with about 28% observed a single time. The antigens for these receptors are not known. The sample in question was cultured CD8+ T cells from PBMCs, obtained from culture after CMV antigen stimulation. These receptors were taken from a human donor in good health (CMV status not recorded). Some clones in this sample may be carry-over from other donors' samples. CDR3s include the opening cysteine and the closing phenylalanine or tryptophan. D genes are given only for firm matches. Clone size, where shown, is once, few, many, or a class for clones that have expanded.

V	D	size	J	CDR3	DNA
TRBV7-9	TRBD2	NA	TRBJ2-7	CASSFRLAGVPYEQYF	TGTGCCAGCAGCTTCCGACTAGCGGGGGTACCTTACGAGCAGTACTTC
TRBV4-3	NA	few	TRBJ1-4	CASSQGVGNLEKLFF	TGCGCCAGCAGCCAAGGGGTCGGGAACCTGGAAAAACTGTTTTTT
TRBV6-2/TRBV6-3	NA	NA	TRBJ2-1	CAISLGGANEQFF	TGTGCCATCTCGTTGGGCGGGGCAAATGAGCAGTTCTTC
TRBV7-9	TRBD1	few	TRBJ2-2	CASSGSRGRFTGELFF	TGTGCCAGCAGCGGCAGCAGGGGGCGTTTCACCGGGGAGCTGTTTTTT
TRBV20-1	NA	NA	TRBJ1-4	CSARDPEADEKLFF	TGCAGTGCTAGGGACCCAGAGGCAGATGAAAAACTGTTTTTT
TRBV10-3	NA	NA	TRBJ2-2	CAIRTENTGELFF	TGTGCCATCAGGACAGAGAACACCGGGGAGCTGTTTTTT
TRBV6-1	TRBD2	NA	TRBJ2-3	CASSVFKRGTTDTQYF	TGTGCCAGCAGTGTATTCAAGCGGGGGACCACAGATACGCAGTATTTT
TRBV9	NA	NA	TRBJ2-7	CASSVEFGGGEQYF	TGTGCCAGCAGCGTAGAGTTCGGGGGCGGAGAGCAGTACTTC
TRBV12-3/TRBV12-4	NA	many	TRBJ1-4	CASSLWGGEKLFF	TGTGCCAGCAGCTTATGGGGAGGCGAAAAACTGTTTTTT
TRBV29-1	NA	NA	TRBJ1-1	CSVDLIEAFF	TGCAGCGTTGATCTAATTGAAGCTTTCTTT
TRBV7-3	NA	NA	TRBJ1-2	CASSLGRGTPGRGYTF	TGTGCCAGCAGCTTAGGACGCGGGACTCCAGGGAGGGGCTACACCTTC
TRBV4-1	TRBD2	NA	TRBJ2-7	CTSSQDLGSGASYEQYF	TGCACCAGCAGCCAAGATCTAGGTAGCGGGGCTTCCTACGAGCAGTACTTC
TRBV7-6	NA	few	TRBJ2-7	CASSLARGSYEQYF	TGTGCCAGCAGCTTAGCCAGGGGATCCTACGAGCAGTACTTC
TRBV6-4	NA	few	TRBJ1-2	CASSVDGRIRGYTF	TGTGCCAGCAGTGTGGACGGTCGAATAAGAGGCTACACCTTC
TRBV20-1	TRBD1	NA	TRBJ2-7	CSARAGGWYEQYF	TGCAGTGCTAGGGCAGGGGGCTGGTACGAGCAGTACTTC
TRBV11-1	TRBD1	NA	TRBJ2-3	CASSSPSSDRGYDSDTQYF	TGTGCCAGCAGCTCCCCATCTTCGGACAGGGGCTACGACTCAGATACGCAGTATTTT
TRBV7-6	NA	NA	TRBJ2-7	CASSAPRGINEQYF	TGTGCCAGCAGCGCCCCCAGGGGTATTAACGAGCAGTACTTC
TRBV11-1	NA	NA	TRBJ2-3	CASSGRRFLQGYTDTQYF	TGTGCCAGCAGCGGCCGTCGTTTCTTACAGGGCTACACAGATACGCAGTATTTT
TRBV6-2/TRBV6-3	TRBD1	NA	TRBJ1-2	CASSYSGRTGRLLF	TGTGCCAGCAGTTACTCGGGTCGGACAGGCCGCCTTCTTTTC
TRBV5-6	TRBD1	few	TRBJ1-6	CASSDGTGEFSPLHF	TGTGCCAGCAGCGACGGGACAGGGGAATTTTCACCCCTCCACTTT
TRBV19	NA	NA	TRBJ1-6	CASSPMGNNSPLHF	TGTGCCAGTAGCCCTATGGGGAACAATTCACCCCTCCACTTT
TRBV6-2/TRBV6-3	TRBD1	few	TRBJ1-5	CASRGQEVNQPQHF	TGTGCCAGCCGAGGACAGGAGGTCAATCAGCCCCAGCATTTT
TRBV29-1	TRBD1	NA	TRBJ2-1	CSVESRGDRGQGEQFF	TGCAGCGTTGAAAGTCGGGGGGACAGGGGGCAGGGTGAGCAGTTCTTC
TRBV12-3/TRBV12-4	NA	NA	TRBJ2-1	CASSSPTRELHF	TGTGCCAGCAGTTCGCCGACAAGGGAATTGCATTTC
TRBV5-6	TRBD1	NA	TRBJ1-4	CASKTGTAFEKLFF	TGTGCCAGCAAGACCGGGACAGCGTTCGAAAAACTGTTTTTT